This T cell receptor beta chain was identified in a study of blood T cell repertoires in COVID-19. Study at large: The study drew acute and convalescent COVID-19 samples from the United States, Italy and Spain. The analysed material was cDNA or gDNA that came from T cells, B-cell-depleted T cells, or PBMCs.

Trimming removed 6 bases from V and 3 bases from J, with 20 bases in between. Germline V gene lookup returns CDR1 SEHNR and CDR2 FQNEAQ (reference sequence). The length of the CDR3 is 16 residues. Original processing notes: Estimated nucleated cell counts came from reference gene primer amplification. Using immunoSEQ multiplex PCR, the repertoire was profiled, and TCRdb retains in-frame clones only, with some absent. V, J and clone size were drawn from that table, and D and trimming were deduced from the DNA. This sample has about 210,000 clones, with 80% found just once. Sequencing was performed on peripheral blood. The clonotype originates from a man in his sixties with acute or convalescent COVID-19. J is TRBJ1-1 and V is TRBV7-9; a possible D gene is TRBD1 (6 bases). The CDR3 DNA reads TGTGCCAGCAGTTTCACCCGGGACATGAGGGACACTGAAGCTTTCTTT. Translating it yields CASSFTRDMRDTEAFF.